Below, 5 T cell receptor beta chains from the same sample are listed, as sequenced in a study of T cell changes during pregnancy in multiple sclerosis. The method was immunoSEQ multiplex PCR; TCRdb's version includes in-frame clones alone and lacks a portion of them. Here the sample spans roughly 53,000 clones, 85% to 95% being singletons. The source material was CD4+ T cells from peripheral blood mononuclear cells, sampled in the second trimester of pregnancy. The receptors shown here come from a female donor in good health, enrolled as a control in a pregnancy study.

The chain has TRBV29-1 and TRBJ2-3; 8 bases align to TRBD1. Germline V gene lookup returns CDR1 SQVTM and CDR2 ANQGSEA. V lost 7 bases to trimming and J lost 4 bases; unmatched junction nucleotides: 10. The length of the CDR3 is 14 residues. This CDR3 reads CSAGGWTGPDTQYF. The CDR3 DNA sequence: TGCAGCGCCGGAGGGTGGACAGGGCCAGATACGCAGTATTTT.

This sequence joins TRBV12-5 and TRBJ1-5, with a weak D call TRBD1 (6 bases). The germline V gene encodes CDR1 LGHNT and CDR2 FRNRAP. The CDR3 totals 17 residues. Deletions cut 0 bases from V and 3 bases from J, with 15 bases between. CDR3 DNA sequence: TGTGCTAGTGGTTTGGTACTAGACAGGAGGTTCAATCAGCCCCAGCATTTT. Translation: CASGLVLDRRFNQPQHF.

This sequence joins TRBV5-4 and TRBJ2-5; D possibly corresponds to TRBD2 (6 bases). The CDR3 spans 14 residues. Trimming pared 7 bases from V and 5 bases from J, leaving 18 bases between. The germline V gene encodes CDR1 SGHNT and CDR2 YYREEE (reference sequence). The CDR3 DNA reads TGTGCCAGCGCCACAATCGGAGGGAGGGAGACCCAGTACTTC. Translation gives CASATIGGRETQYF.

The gene calls are TRBV27 and TRBJ2-7; D is perhaps TRBD1 (6 bases). V was pared by 6 bases and J by 0 bases, with 18 bases between. The CDR3 sequence is 16 residues long. The germline V gene encodes CDR1 MNHEY and CDR2 SMNVEV (reference sequence). Here the CDR3 reads CASRKGFGQTSYEQYF. CDR3 nucleotide sequence: TGTGCCAGCAGGAAGGGGTTCGGACAGACCTCCTACGAGCAGTACTTC.

This chain uses TRBV30 with TRBJ2-7, with 9 bases fitting TRBD1. The germline CDR1 and CDR2 sequences are GTSNPN and SVGIG (reference sequence). V was pared by 3 bases and J by 5 bases, with 5 bases of the junction left unmatched. This CDR3 is 13 amino acids long. The CDR3 here is CAWRTGGFNEQYF. The CDR3 nucleotides read TGTGCCTGGAGGACAGGGGGGTTCAACGAGCAGTACTTC.